The present entry profiles one T cell receptor beta chain with its context. Generated by immunoSEQ multiplex PCR, the TCRdb table keeps only in-frame clones and is missing some. There are some 720,000 clones in the sample; 88% occur only once, and 0.0095% to 0.012% lies in the top ten. This CDR3 has 13 amino acids. V lost 6 bases and J 5 bases, leaving 13 bases between the germline ends. CDR1 and CDR2 from the germline V gene are KGHSH and LQKENI. This record comes from a study of shared T cell receptors in the human thymus. The same sample was also studied in work on human thymus T cells. As that study records: Resections that were taken during corrective heart surgery supplied the thymus tissue.

The sequencing sample was made of thymocytes. This TCR derives from a boy less than two years old with a congenital heart defect. The V and J genes are TRBV18 and TRBJ1-1, with D perhaps matching TRBD1 (5 bases). The CDR3 region has the DNA TGTGCCAGCTCCGCGGGGGTTTTGACTGAAGCTTTCTTT. Protein product: CASSAGVLTEAFF.